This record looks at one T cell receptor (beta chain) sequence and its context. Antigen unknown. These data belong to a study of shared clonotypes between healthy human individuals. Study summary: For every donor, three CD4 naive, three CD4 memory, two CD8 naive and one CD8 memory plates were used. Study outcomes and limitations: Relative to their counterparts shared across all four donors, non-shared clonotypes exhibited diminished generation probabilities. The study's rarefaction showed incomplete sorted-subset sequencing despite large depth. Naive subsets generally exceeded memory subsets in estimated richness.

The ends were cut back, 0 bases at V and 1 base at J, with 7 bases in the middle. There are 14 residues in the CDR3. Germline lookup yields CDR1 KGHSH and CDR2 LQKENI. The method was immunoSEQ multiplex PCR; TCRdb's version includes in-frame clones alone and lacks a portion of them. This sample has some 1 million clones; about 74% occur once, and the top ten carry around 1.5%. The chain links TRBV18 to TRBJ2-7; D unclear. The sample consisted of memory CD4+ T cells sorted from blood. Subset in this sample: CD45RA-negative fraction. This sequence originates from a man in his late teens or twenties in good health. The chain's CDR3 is CASSPPYSSYEQYF. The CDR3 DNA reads TGTGCCAGCTCACCACCGTACAGTTCCTACGAGCAGTACTTC.